This passage covers 10 T cell receptor beta chains from one sample sequenced in a study of shared clonotypes between healthy human individuals (dated by TCRdb to about 2020). To prepare the library, the immunoSEQ multiplex PCR assay was applied. TCRdb stores this immuneACCESS table with in-frame sequences only. Part of the clones is absent; in the studies checked, under half of the shortfall reflects unresolved V genes, and no reason is known for the rest. For this sample there are a few hundred thousand clones; roughly 70% appear just once. The ten most abundant clones make up 10% of the sample. The sample taken for sequencing was memory CD4+ T cells sorted from blood. The sample's cell subset or site label, in plain terms: CD45RA-negative fraction. The receptors come from a young man in good health.

The chain joins TRBV6-1 to TRBJ2-3; D gene unclear. Trimming left V 8 bases short and J 7 bases short, with 16 bases between. The germline V gene has CDR1 MNHNS and CDR2 SASEGT. This CDR3 spans 13 amino acids. CDR3 protein: CASEQQKWNTQYF. DNA of the CDR3: TGTGCCAGCGAGCAGCAGAAATGGAATACGCAGTATTTT.

The chain links TRBV5-1 to TRBJ2-1; D is unclear. This CDR3 region has 13 residues. Germline V lookup: CDR1 SGHRS, CDR2 YFSETQ. Trimming took off 0 bases at V and 4 bases at J, with 5 bases between the two ends. Here the CDR3 DNA reads TGCGCCAGCAGCTTGGCCAAGTACAATGAGCAGTTCTTC. It translates to CASSLAKYNEQFF. The complete variable domain, with remaining parts taken from reference TRBV5-1 and TRBJ2-1, reads KAGVTQTPRYLIKTRGQQVTLSCSPISGHRSVSWYQQTPGQGLQFLFEYFSETQRNKGNFPGRFSGRQFSNSRSEMNVSTLELGDSALYLCASSLAKYNEQFFGPGTRLTVL.

The V gene is TRBV28, the J gene TRBJ1-3; D is uncertain. The V end lost 2 bases, the J end lost 6 bases, and 8 bases lay between the germline ends. Germline V lookup: CDR1 MDHEN, CDR2 SYDVKM. The CDR3 length is 13 residues. This CDR3 reads CASSLRNLNTIYF. The CDR3 coding sequence is TGTGCCAGCAGTTTAAGGAACCTAAACACCATATATTTT.

This clone came up a few times. The V and J genes are TRBV7-9 and TRBJ2-5; the D is unclear. Trimming shortened V by 5 bases and J by 2 bases, and 12 bases separated the two germline ends. Germline values: CDR1 SEHNR, CDR2 FQNEAQ (reference sequence). The length of the CDR3 is 14 residues. For the CDR3, the DNA is TGTGCCAGCAGCCCAAGACACAATCAAGAGACCCAGTACTTC. Translation: CASSPRHNQETQYF.

The genes are TRBV6-6 and TRBJ2-7, with 8 positions matching TRBD2. This CDR3 has 13 residues. Germline V gene data show CDR1 as MNHNY and CDR2 as SVGAGI (reference sequence). With V trimmed by 0 bases and J by 7 bases, 2 bases remained unmatched. CDR3 loop: CASSYSLAGEQYF. CDR3 coding DNA: TGTGCCAGCAGTTACTCCTTAGCGGGAGAGCAGTACTTC.

The J gene is TRBJ2-2, the V gene TRBV10-2; the D is unclear. V shed 0 bases and J shed 7 bases, with 3 bases lying between them. The germline CDR1 and CDR2 sequences are WSHSY and SAAADI. CDR3 length equals 12 residues. DNA for the CDR3: TGCGCCAGCAGTGAGTCGAGCGGGGAGCTGTTTTTT. Translated, it gives CASSESSGELFF.

The rearrangement uses TRBV19 and TRBJ2-2; TRBD2 might be the D (5 bases). V was pared by 3 bases and J by 4 bases, with 9 bases between. The CDR3 consists of 14 residues. From germline, CDR1 is LNHDA and CDR2 SQIVND (reference sequence). DNA of the CDR3: TGTGCCAGTAGTATTCGGGGTAGCACCGGGGAGCTGTTTTTT. Translated, it gives CASSIRGSTGELFF.

The rearrangement uses TRBV4-1 and TRBJ1-1; a weak D match, TRBD1 (5 bases). This CDR3 contains 12 residues. V lost 1 base to trimming and J lost 11 bases, with 11 bases between them. Germline CDR1 MGHRA, CDR2 YSYEKL. Here the CDR3 reads CASSQGARVAFF. The CDR3 nucleotides are TGCGCCAGCAGCCAAGGGGCCAGGGTGGCTTTCTTT.

In its sample, this clone was seen a few times. The chain uses TRBV7-2 and TRBJ2-3, with 13 bases identical to TRBD2. The junction had 10 bases not matched to a gene; V was cut back by 5 bases and J by 5 bases. This CDR3 contains 17 residues. Germline assignment: CDR1 SGHTA and CDR2 FQGNSA. CDR3 sequence reads: CASSPARTSGGEDTQYF. The CDR3 DNA reads as TGTGCCAGCAGCCCCGCAAGGACTAGCGGGGGCGAAGATACGCAGTATTTT.

The chain links TRBV7-2 to TRBJ2-3, with 9 bases aligning to TRBD2. The V gene's germline CDR1 is SGHTA and CDR2 FQGNSA. Unmatched junction bases numbered 5, after V lost 5 bases and J lost 2 bases. The CDR3 length is 15 residues. CDR3 region: CASSGTSGYTDTQYF. The CDR3 nucleotides read TGTGCCAGCAGCGGAACTAGCGGGTACACAGATACGCAGTATTTT.